This T cell receptor (beta chain) is drawn from a study of siplizumab effects on memory and regulatory T cells. General study points: Naive T cells looked more diverse than memory cells, and they looked like major contributors to the alloresponse.

Germline loops: CDR1 LNHDA, CDR2 SQIVND (reference sequence). The CDR3 contains 13 residues. V was pared by 8 bases and J by 1 base, with 12 bases between. Coculture of the mixed lymphocyte reaction cells took place at 37 degrees C and lasted around six days. The study labelled responder PBMCs with CFSE and stimulator PBMCs with Violet Dye, then mixed them 1:1. There are a few counts of this clone. Its antigen is currently unknown. Clones were read by immunoSEQ multiplex PCR, and TCRdb kept only the in-frame ones, dropping some. This sample has fewer than 8,500 clones, with 35% to 45% found just once. The chain joins TRBV19 to TRBJ2-7, with D tentatively TRBD2 (6 bases). This TCR was sampled from a human donor in good health; the cells came from an allogeneic mixed lymphocyte reaction. Sequences were obtained from CFSE-low (dividing) CD8+ T cells sorted from an allogeneic mixed lymphocyte reaction. Here the CDR3 reads CASPRLGSYEQYF. In DNA form, the CDR3 reads TGTGCCAGTCCGAGACTAGGATCCTACGAGCAGTACTTC.